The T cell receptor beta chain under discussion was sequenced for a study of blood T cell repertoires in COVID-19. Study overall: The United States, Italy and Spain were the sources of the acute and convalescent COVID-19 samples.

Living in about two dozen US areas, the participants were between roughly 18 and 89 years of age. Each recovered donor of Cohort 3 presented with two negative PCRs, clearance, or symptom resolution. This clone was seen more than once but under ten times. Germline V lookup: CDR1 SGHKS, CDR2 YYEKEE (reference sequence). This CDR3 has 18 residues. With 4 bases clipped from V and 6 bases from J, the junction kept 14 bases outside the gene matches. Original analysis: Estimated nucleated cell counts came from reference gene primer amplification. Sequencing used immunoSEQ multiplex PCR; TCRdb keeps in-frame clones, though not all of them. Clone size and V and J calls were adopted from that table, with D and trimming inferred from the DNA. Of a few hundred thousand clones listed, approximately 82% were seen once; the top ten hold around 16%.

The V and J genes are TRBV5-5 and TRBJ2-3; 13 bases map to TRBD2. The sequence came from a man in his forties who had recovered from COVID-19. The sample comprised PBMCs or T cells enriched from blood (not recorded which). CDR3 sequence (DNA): TGTGCCAGCAGCCCCAACCATCCACTAGCGGGGGGGAGGGATACGCAGTATTTT. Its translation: CASSPNHPLAGGRDTQYF. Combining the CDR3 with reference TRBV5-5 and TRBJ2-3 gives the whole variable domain DAGVTQSPTHLIKTRGQQVTLRCSPISGHKSVSWYQQVLGQGPQFIFQYYEKEERGRGNFPDRFSARQFPNYSSELNVNALLLGDSALYLCASSPNHPLAGGRDTQYFGPGTRLTVL.